These T cell receptor beta chains were read from a single sample in a study of vaccination and CD4 T cells after COVID-19. MiXCR, run by TCRdb on the PCR reads, gives a single entry per CDR3 protein. The sample consists of roughly 9,800 distinct CDR3 sequences, roughly 34% of them appearing once. Their target antigens are unknown. The material sequenced was CD4+ T cells from blood, cultured in vitro. The receptors come from a human donor in good health. Both conserved end residues are part of each CDR3. The D gene is left open where the match is weak. A clone size is listed for some rows: how often the clone was seen (once, few, many), or a class if it is expanded.

len: 14; v_gene: TRBV5-1; abundance: once; d_gene: -; j_gene: TRBJ1-2; CDR3aa: CASSLATGNYGYTF; CDR3nt: TGCGCCAGCAGCTTGGCAACAGGGAACTATGGCTACACCTTC
len: 15; v_gene: TRBV7-2; abundance: -; d_gene: -; j_gene: TRBJ2-7; CDR3aa: CASSGRGGSFYEQYF; CDR3nt: TGTGCCAGCAGTGGGAGAGGGGGATCGTTCTACGAGCAGTACTTC
len: 13; v_gene: TRBV7-7; abundance: few; d_gene: -; j_gene: TRBJ2-7; CDR3aa: CASSLEWGYEQYF; CDR3nt: TGTGCTAGCAGCTTAGAATGGGGCTACGAGCAGTACTTC
len: 16; v_gene: TRBV19; abundance: few; d_gene: -; j_gene: TRBJ1-5; CDR3aa: CASSTVRIAGNQPQHF; CDR3nt: TGTGCCAGTAGTACGGTAAGGATCGCGGGCAATCAGCCCCAGCATTTT
len: 18; v_gene: TRBV7-2; abundance: -; d_gene: TRBD2; j_gene: TRBJ2-2; CDR3aa: CASSHPGLAGVNTGELFF; CDR3nt: TGTGCCAGCAGTCACCCGGGACTAGCGGGAGTAAACACCGGGGAGCTGTTTTTT
len: 12; v_gene: TRBV2; abundance: -; d_gene: -; j_gene: TRBJ1-2; CDR3aa: CASRDGSYGYTF; CDR3nt: TGTGCCAGCAGGGACGGATCCTATGGCTACACCTTC
len: 15; v_gene: TRBV7-2; abundance: -; d_gene: -; j_gene: TRBJ1-1; CDR3aa: CASSLDPAKNTEAFF; CDR3nt: TGTGCCAGCAGCTTAGATCCAGCAAAGAACACTGAAGCTTTCTTT
len: 14; v_gene: TRBV27; abundance: few; d_gene: TRBD1; j_gene: TRBJ2-7; CDR3aa: CASSVTGLYGEQYF; CDR3nt: TGTGCCAGCAGCGTGACAGGGCTGTACGGCGAGCAGTACTTC
len: 13; v_gene: TRBV20-1; abundance: -; d_gene: -; j_gene: TRBJ2-3; CDR3aa: CSARGLTTDTQYF; CDR3nt: TGCAGTGCCAGGGGACTGACCACAGATACGCAGTATTTT
len: 13; v_gene: TRBV5-1; abundance: -; d_gene: -; j_gene: TRBJ2-5; CDR3aa: CASSLPGQETQYF; CDR3nt: TGCGCCAGCAGCTTGCCGGGCCAAGAGACCCAGTACTTC
len: 11; v_gene: TRBV29-1; abundance: -; d_gene: -; j_gene: TRBJ1-3; CDR3aa: CSVALVDTIYF; CDR3nt: TGCAGCGTTGCCCTAGTGGACACCATATATTTT
len: 14; v_gene: TRBV20-1; abundance: -; d_gene: TRBD1; j_gene: TRBJ1-3; CDR3aa: CSAEIGGSGNTIYF; CDR3nt: TGCAGTGCTGAGATAGGGGGCTCGGGAAACACCATATATTTT
len: 15; v_gene: TRBV7-9; abundance: -; d_gene: TRBD2; j_gene: TRBJ2-1; CDR3aa: CASSSLADNYNEQFF; CDR3nt: TGTGCCAGCAGCTCACTAGCGGATAACTACAATGAGCAGTTCTTC
len: 17; v_gene: TRBV7-3; abundance: few; d_gene: -; j_gene: TRBJ2-3; CDR3aa: CASSLTGGGGPRDTQYF; CDR3nt: TGTGCCAGCAGCTTAACCGGAGGGGGAGGGCCGCGGGATACGCAGTATTTT
len: 17; v_gene: TRBV20-1; abundance: -; d_gene: TRBD1; j_gene: TRBJ2-2; CDR3aa: CSARDLRTGSGTGELFF; CDR3nt: TGCAGTGCTAGAGATCTAAGGACAGGGTCGGGCACCGGGGAGCTGTTTTTT
len: 17; v_gene: TRBV19; abundance: -; d_gene: -; j_gene: TRBJ2-1; CDR3aa: CASSTNVRLAPNNEQFF; CDR3nt: TGTGCCAGTAGTACGAATGTTCGGCTAGCGCCTAACAATGAGCAGTTCTTC
len: 11; v_gene: TRBV6-1; abundance: few; d_gene: -; j_gene: TRBJ2-7; CDR3aa: CASARDYEQYF; CDR3nt: TGTGCCAGCGCTAGAGACTACGAGCAGTACTTC
len: 13; v_gene: TRBV25-1; abundance: -; d_gene: -; j_gene: TRBJ2-5; CDR3aa: CASSEGGKETQYF; CDR3nt: TGTGCCAGCAGTGAAGGTGGGAAAGAGACCCAGTACTTC
len: 17; v_gene: TRBV24-1; abundance: -; d_gene: TRBD1; j_gene: TRBJ1-2; CDR3aa: CATSDRSGQGASYGYTF; CDR3nt: TGTGCCACCAGTGACCGTTCGGGACAGGGGGCGAGCTATGGCTACACCTTC
len: 14; v_gene: TRBV20-1; abundance: few; d_gene: TRBD2; j_gene: TRBJ2-3; CDR3aa: CSAGSGRDTDTQYF; CDR3nt: TGCAGTGCGGGAAGCGGGAGGGACACAGATACGCAGTATTTT
len: 13; v_gene: TRBV6-2/TRBV6-3; abundance: -; d_gene: -; j_gene: TRBJ2-1; CDR3aa: CASQRSGSNEQFF; CDR3nt: TGTGCCAGCCAGCGAAGTGGGAGCAATGAGCAGTTCTTC
len: 18; v_gene: TRBV4-3; abundance: few; d_gene: -; j_gene: TRBJ1-5; CDR3aa: CASSQESPGWGPGQPQHF; CDR3nt: TGCGCCAGCAGCCAAGAATCTCCTGGCTGGGGGCCGGGACAGCCCCAGCATTTT
len: 14; v_gene: TRBV6-5; abundance: few; d_gene: TRBD1; j_gene: TRBJ2-5; CDR3aa: CASSYNRGQETQYF; CDR3nt: TGTGCCAGCAGTTACAACAGGGGACAAGAGACCCAGTACTTC
len: 14; v_gene: TRBV24-1; abundance: few; d_gene: -; j_gene: TRBJ2-7; CDR3aa: CATSDPQGRGEQYF; CDR3nt: TGTGCCACCAGTGATCCCCAGGGCCGTGGGGAGCAGTACTTC
len: 18; v_gene: TRBV24-1; abundance: medium-sized; d_gene: -; j_gene: TRBJ1-5; CDR3aa: CATSDSRVVEGPTGPQHF; CDR3nt: TGTGCCACCAGTGATAGCCGGGTTGTGGAAGGCCCGACGGGGCCCCAGCATTTT
len: 16; v_gene: TRBV7-2; abundance: -; d_gene: TRBD2; j_gene: TRBJ2-7; CDR3aa: CASSTRLAGGSYEQYF; CDR3nt: TGTGCCAGCAGCACTAGACTAGCGGGAGGGAGCTACGAGCAGTACTTC
len: 16; v_gene: TRBV10-3; abundance: medium-sized; d_gene: -; j_gene: TRBJ1-2; CDR3aa: CAISESSGWVNYGYTF; CDR3nt: TGTGCCATCAGTGAGTCCAGCGGGTGGGTTAACTATGGCTACACCTTC
len: 15; v_gene: TRBV11-2; abundance: -; d_gene: TRBD2; j_gene: TRBJ2-1; CDR3aa: CASSPGLGTSDEQFF; CDR3nt: TGTGCCAGCAGCCCGGGACTAGGGACTTCGGATGAGCAGTTCTTC
len: 16; v_gene: TRBV15; abundance: -; d_gene: TRBD1; j_gene: TRBJ2-7; CDR3aa: CATSSLQGARGGEQYF; CDR3nt: TGTGCCACCAGCAGTCTCCAGGGGGCGCGAGGTGGGGAGCAGTACTTC
len: 14; v_gene: TRBV5-6; abundance: -; d_gene: -; j_gene: TRBJ2-7; CDR3aa: CASSLLVTSYEQYF; CDR3nt: TGTGCCAGCAGCTTGTTAGTGACATCGTACGAGCAGTACTTC
len: 16; v_gene: TRBV19; abundance: -; d_gene: -; j_gene: TRBJ2-6; CDR3aa: CASNIARSAGANVLTF; CDR3nt: TGTGCCAGTAATATAGCCCGGTCTGCTGGGGCCAACGTCCTGACTTTC
len: 14; v_gene: TRBV28; abundance: -; d_gene: TRBD1; j_gene: TRBJ1-2; CDR3aa: CASSLGTGTYGYTF; CDR3nt: TGTGCCAGCAGTTTGGGGACAGGGACCTATGGCTACACCTTC
len: 15; v_gene: TRBV7-8; abundance: -; d_gene: -; j_gene: TRBJ1-6; CDR3aa: CASSGPGLGDSPLHF; CDR3nt: TGTGCCAGCAGCGGACCGGGACTTGGGGATTCACCCCTCCACTTT
len: 14; v_gene: TRBV4-1; abundance: -; d_gene: -; j_gene: TRBJ1-5; CDR3aa: CASSQAGDNQPQHF; CDR3nt: TGCGCCAGCAGCCAAGCAGGGGACAATCAGCCCCAGCATTTT